This TCR beta chain is from a study of identical twins. The study's findings and limits: It was out-of-frame TCR alpha sharing in monozygotic twins that models underestimated. Without tracking the same donors, conclusions rested on cross-sectional statistical analysis.

This clonotype has ten or more counts. Antigen unknown. Unique molecular identifiers were present on the cDNA, and a universal primer site came from template switching. TCRdb re-called the 5' RACE reads with MiXCR, one entry per CDR3 protein. The profile covers 550,000 to 700,000 distinct CDR3 sequences, with 9.6% appearing a single time and around 3% taken by the ten largest. The length of the CDR3 is 16 residues. Germline trimming cut 1 base from V and 5 bases from J; bases unmatched to any gene: 7. Germline values: CDR1 MNHEY, CDR2 SVGAGI. The same specimen was also included in a second study, on yellow fever vaccine responses in identical twins.

V usage is TRBV6-5 and J usage is TRBJ2-5, with TRBD2 matching over 10 bases. The sequenced sample was PBMCs. The origin of this receptor is a woman aged 18-29 years in good health. The CDR3 sequence: CASSYYSGRARETQYF. CDR3 sequence (DNA): TGTGCCAGCAGTTACTACAGCGGGAGGGCGAGGGAGACCCAGTACTTC.